This T cell receptor beta chain came from a study of cytomegalovirus exposure and HLA in healthy donors. A note on this clone: Its specificity is unknown.

General study findings and limits: Presence/absence analysis assumed near-uniform sequencing depth across donors. In a later analysis, several top co-occurrence clusters appeared linked to parvovirus B19, influenza, CMV and Epstein-Barr virus.

PCR involved 60 Vbeta and 13 Jbeta primers. Some clones are missing from TCRdb's copy, which holds only in-frame ones; the method was immunoSEQ multiplex PCR. The sample data list fewer than 130,000 clones. Between the trimmed V and J ends, which lost 6 bases and 2 bases, there was a span of 9 bases. Germline CDR1 reads LNHDA; CDR2 reads SQIVND (reference sequence). There are 13 residues in the CDR3. Sequencing was carried out using PBMCs. The V call is TRBV19, the J call TRBJ2-3; D not resolved. This clonotype was sampled from a man between 45 and 60 years old in good health and CMV-seronegative. CDR3 sequence (DNA): TGTGCCAGTAGCGAACATTCCACAGATACGCAGTATTTT. Its protein is CASSEHSTDTQYF.